This entry lists 16 T cell receptor beta chains sequenced from one sample in a study of CD8+ T cells in alopecia areata. Sequencing templates came from extracted RNA that was reverse transcribed into cDNA. Sequenced by immunoSEQ multiplex PCR; TCRdb stores in-frame clones only, minus some. The repertoire has around 100,000 clones, around 60% of them found once; the top ten carry roughly 8.8%. What was sequenced was CD4+ T cells sorted from blood. The receptors originated from a human donor in good health.

This clone occurred once. The chain joins TRBV2 to TRBJ1-1, with D perhaps TRBD1 (6 bases). V dropped 3 bases and J dropped 8 bases, with 16 bases sitting between them. Germline lookup yields CDR1 SNHLY and CDR2 FYNNEI. This CDR3 has 14 residues. The CDR3 DNA is TGTGCCAGCAGTGAGGGATCCGGGGGCCGGGAAGCTTTCTTT. Translated: CASSEGSGGREAFF.

This clone was picked up a small number of times. The chain recombines TRBV28 with TRBJ1-5, with TRBD1 matching 8 bases. The germline V gene has CDR1 MDHEN and CDR2 SYDVKM. The V segment lost 1 base and the J segment 1 base; nucleotides outside the gene matches: 3. The CDR3 is made up of 16 amino acids. Written as DNA, the CDR3 is TGTGCCAGCAGTTTATCGTCAGGGGGCAGCAATCAGCCCCAGCATTTT. Amino acids: CASSLSSGGSNQPQHF. Full variable domain (missing parts from reference TRBV28 and TRBJ1-5): DVKVTQSSRYLVKRTGEKVFLECVQDMDHENMFWYRQDPGLGLRLIYFSYDVKMKEKGDIPEGYSVSREKKERFSLILESASTNQTSMYLCASSLSSGGSNQPQHFGDGTRLSIL.

The chain has TRBV6-1 and TRBJ2-5, with TRBD2 matching over 7 bases. The J call is uncertain, as TRBJ2-7 better fits the DNA end. The CDR3 covers 14 residues. Germline V gene data show CDR1 as MNHNS and CDR2 as SASEGT. CDR3 residues: CASKWASGTYEQYF. The CDR3 DNA reads TGTGCCAGCAAGTGGGCTAGCGGTACCTACGAGCAGTACTTC.

V gene TRBV19 combines with J gene TRBJ2-6; D remains ambiguous. The CDR3 totals 15 residues. V was clipped by 5 bases and J by 0 bases, with 8 bases between them. Germline loops: CDR1 LNHDA, CDR2 SQIVND (reference sequence). The CDR3 DNA reads TGTGCCAGTAGTCTCGGGCACTCTGGGGCCAACGTCCTGACTTTC. Encoded protein: CASSLGHSGANVLTF.

The rearrangement joins TRBV5-6 to TRBJ2-5, with D possibly matching TRBD2 (5 bases). The V gene's germline CDR1 is SGHDT and CDR2 YYEEEE. Trimming left V 1 base short and J 4 bases short, with 11 bases between. The CDR3 extends over 14 amino acids. CDR3 DNA: TGTGCCAGCAGCTTGTTAGGGAGAGGAGAGACCCAGTACTTC. Translating it yields CASSLLGRGETQYF. Variable domain in full (rest from reference TRBV5-6 and TRBJ2-5): DAGVTQSPTHLIKTRGQQVTLRCSPKSGHDTVSWYQQALGQGPQFIFQYYEEEERQRGNFPDRFSGHQFPNYSSELNVNALLLGDSALYLCASSLLGRGETQYFGPGTRLLVL.

V is TRBV6-6 and J is TRBJ2-1; TRBD2 matches at 8 bases. V was clipped by 4 bases and J by 6 bases; unmatched bases: 8. CDR1 is MNHNY and CDR2 is SVGAGI in the germline V gene (reference sequence). The CDR3 is made up of 15 amino acids. The CDR3 reads CASSWGERGTNEQFF. CDR3 DNA: TGTGCCAGCAGTTGGGGGGAGCGGGGGACCAATGAGCAGTTCTTC.

The chain couples TRBV29-1 to TRBJ2-3, with D hard to call. CDR1 and CDR2 (germline): SQVTM, ANQGSEA. The ends were cut back, 2 bases at V and 0 bases at J, with 9 bases in the middle. The CDR3 length is 14 residues. The DNA for the CDR3 is TGCAGCGTTGAAAGAGGAGATAGCACAGATACGCAGTATTTT. Residues: CSVERGDSTDTQYF.

This clone was observed a few times. The CDR3 DNA sequence: TGTGCCAGCAAGGGGCAGGGCTCTGGAAACACCATATATTTT. It encodes CASKGQGSGNTIYF. The J gene is TRBJ1-3, the V gene TRBV28; TRBD1 is a possible D gene (5 bases). This CDR3 contains 14 residues. Germline-derived CDR1 and CDR2 are MDHEN and SYDVKM. V lost 7 bases to trimming and J lost 0 bases, with 10 bases between them.

This sequence joins TRBV6-5 and TRBJ1-3; D is unresolved. The CDR3 has 13 residues. V lost 8 bases and J 2 bases, leaving 10 bases between the germline ends. The germline V gene has CDR1 MNHEY and CDR2 SVGAGI. The CDR3 DNA reads as TGTGCCAGCCTCCAGAATCCTGGAAACACCATATATTTT. Residues: CASLQNPGNTIYF.

This clone occurred once. The chain recombines TRBV5-1 with TRBJ1-1; D not resolved. The germline CDR1 and CDR2 sequences are SGHRS and YFSETQ. V lost 6 bases to trimming and J lost 4 bases, with 13 bases between them. The CDR3 runs to 13 residues. The CDR3 region has the DNA TGCGCCAGCACATCAGGAATCGCCACTGAAGCTTTCTTT. Translating it yields CASTSGIATEAFF. Full variable domain (outside the CDR3, taken from reference TRBV5-1 and TRBJ1-1): KAGVTQTPRYLIKTRGQQVTLSCSPISGHRSVSWYQQTPGQGLQFLFEYFSETQRNKGNFPGRFSGRQFSNSRSEMNVSTLELGDSALYLCASTSGIATEAFFGQGTRLTVV.

The chain is built from TRBV27 and TRBJ1-6, with D possibly TRBD1 on 6 matching bases. Looked up from germline, CDR1 is MNHEY and CDR2 is SMNVEV (reference sequence). Trimming cost V 6 bases and J 4 bases, with 10 bases left between them. CDR3 size: 14 residues. CDR3 region: CASRQQGYNSPLHF. The CDR3 DNA reads TGTGCCAGCAGGCAACAGGGTTATAATTCACCCCTCCACTTT.

CDR3 coding DNA: TGCAGCGTTGCCACAGGGGCGAACGATTCACCCCTCCACTTT. Protein product: CSVATGANDSPLHF. The chain is built from TRBV29-1 and TRBJ1-6; 7 nucleotides agree with TRBD1. The V segment lost 4 bases and the J segment 8 bases; nucleotides outside the gene matches: 8. This CDR3 spans 14 amino acids. In germline, CDR1 is SQVTM, CDR2 ANQGSEA.

The chain carries TRBV5-6 and TRBJ2-3; no clear D. The CDR3 loop spans 17 amino acids. The germline V gene encodes CDR1 SGHDT and CDR2 YYEEEE. Trimming took 0 bases from V and 2 from J, leaving 16 bases between them. The DNA of the CDR3 is TGTGCCAGCAGCTTGGACGTCGGGCTAGTCTACACAGATACGCAGTATTTT. Amino acid sequence: CASSLDVGLVYTDTQYF.

The chain couples TRBV7-8 to TRBJ1-2, with a weak D call TRBD1 (5 bases). Per the germline V gene, CDR1 is SGHVS and CDR2 is FQNEAQ. The V end lost 1 base, the J end lost 5 bases, and 23 bases lay between the germline ends. This CDR3 is 18 amino acids long. DNA for the CDR3: TGTGCCAGCAGCTTAGTTCCGGGCCTAGGTCCGGGGGTATATGGCTACACCTTC. It yields the protein CASSLVPGLGPGVYGYTF. The whole variable domain, remainder taken from reference TRBV7-8 and TRBJ1-2, is GAGVSQSPRYKVAKRGQDVALRCDPISGHVSLFWYQQALGQGPEFLTYFQNEAQLDKSGLPSDRFFAERPEGSVSTLKIQRTQQEDSAVYLCASSLVPGLGPGVYGYTFGSGTRLTVV.

In regard to this clone: Other DNA sequences from this sample encode an identical CDR3 as well. The chain has TRBV5-1 and TRBJ2-1; 13 bases are shared with TRBD2. The length of the CDR3 is 16 residues. V trimming: 4 bases; J trimming: 1 base; junction bases outside the gene matches: 2. Germline CDR1 and CDR2: SGHRS and YFSETQ. CDR3 residues: CASSLTSGGSYNEQFF. Written as DNA, the CDR3 is TGCGCCAGCAGCCTGACTAGCGGGGGGTCCTACAATGAGCAGTTCTTC. The whole variable domain, filled in from reference TRBV5-1 and TRBJ2-1, reads KAGVTQTPRYLIKTRGQQVTLSCSPISGHRSVSWYQQTPGQGLQFLFEYFSETQRNKGNFPGRFSGRQFSNSRSEMNVSTLELGDSALYLCASSLTSGGSYNEQFFGPGTRLTVL.

This chain uses TRBV9 with TRBJ2-3; 7 bases are shared with TRBD2. From germline, CDR1 is SGDLS and CDR2 YYNGEE. V dropped 4 bases and J dropped 0; count of bases not matched to a gene: 5. This CDR3 spans 15 amino acids. CDR3 in amino acids: CASSLQRDSTDTQYF. The CDR3 coding sequence is TGTGCCAGCAGCCTCCAGCGGGATAGCACAGATACGCAGTATTTT.